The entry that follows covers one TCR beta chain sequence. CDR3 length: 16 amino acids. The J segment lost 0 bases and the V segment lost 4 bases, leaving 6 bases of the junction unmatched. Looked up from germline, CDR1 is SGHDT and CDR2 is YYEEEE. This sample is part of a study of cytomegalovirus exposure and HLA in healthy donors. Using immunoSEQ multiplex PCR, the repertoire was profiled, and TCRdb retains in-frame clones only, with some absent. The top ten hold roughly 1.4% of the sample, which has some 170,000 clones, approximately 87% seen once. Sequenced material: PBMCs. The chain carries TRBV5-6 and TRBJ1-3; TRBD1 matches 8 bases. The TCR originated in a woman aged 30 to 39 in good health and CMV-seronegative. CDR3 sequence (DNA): TGTGCCAGCAGCGTAGGGACAGGCAGCTCTGGAAACACCATATATTTT. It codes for CASSVGTGSSGNTIYF.